This TCR beta chain was recorded in a study of HIV-infected children after antiretroviral therapy interruption. Treatment here: PENTA 11 planned treatment interruption arm or continuous ART arm. Unique molecular identifiers were included in an RNA-based 3' RACE TCR library. MiXCR, applied by TCRdb to the 3' RACE reads, yields one record per CDR3 protein. The table lists 35,000 to 50,000 distinct CDR3 sequences, less than 8.5% of them singletons. V was clipped by 3 bases and J by 3 bases; unmatched bases: 8. This CDR3 spans 15 amino acids. CDR1 and CDR2 from the germline V gene are GTSNPN and SVGIG (reference sequence).

The sequence derives from a pool of human donors with HIV. The J gene is TRBJ2-5, the V gene TRBV30, with 9 bases that match TRBD1. This sample comprised CD45RA+ CD4+ T cells from PBMCs, pooled from several time points, obtained from a donor given antiretroviral therapy, either interrupted or continuous. Subset of the sample: naive CD4+ CD45RA+ CD45RO- T cells. CDR3 coding DNA: TGTGCCTGGAGGACTGGACAGGGGAAAAAAGAGACCCAGTACTTC. Encoded protein: CAWRTGQGKKETQYF. Based on the CDR3 plus reference TRBV30 and TRBJ2-5, the full variable domain is SQTIHQWPATLVQPVGSPLSLECTVEGTSNPNLYWYRQAAGRGLQLLFYSVGIGQISSEVPQNLSASRPQDRQFILSSKKLLLSDSGFYLCAWRTGQGKKETQYFGPGTRLLVL.